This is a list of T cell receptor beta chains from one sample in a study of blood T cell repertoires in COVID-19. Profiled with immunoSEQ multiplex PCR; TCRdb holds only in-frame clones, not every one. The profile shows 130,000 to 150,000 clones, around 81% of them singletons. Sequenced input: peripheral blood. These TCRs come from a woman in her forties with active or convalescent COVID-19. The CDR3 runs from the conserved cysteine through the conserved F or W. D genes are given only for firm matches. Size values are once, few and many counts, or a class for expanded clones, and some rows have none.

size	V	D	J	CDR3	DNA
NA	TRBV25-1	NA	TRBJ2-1	CASSIVELEGEQFF	TGTGCCAGCAGTATAGTGGAACTAGAGGGTGAGCAGTTCTTC
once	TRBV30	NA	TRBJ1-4	CAWNRSRVSNEKLFF	TGTGCCTGGAACCGATCCAGGGTGTCTAATGAAAAACTGTTTTTT
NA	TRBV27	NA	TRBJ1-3	CASSLGAGPGNTIYF	TGTGCCAGCAGTTTAGGGGCAGGGCCGGGAAACACCATATATTTT
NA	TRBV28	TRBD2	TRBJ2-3	CASTGLAGVDTQYF	TGTGCCAGCACCGGACTAGCGGGAGTCGATACGCAGTATTTT
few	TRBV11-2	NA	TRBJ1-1	CASSPRASGDTEAFF	TGTGCCAGCAGCCCTAGGGCCTCGGGGGACACTGAAGCTTTCTTT
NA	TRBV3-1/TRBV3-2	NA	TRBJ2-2	CASSPGVGELFF	TGTGCCAGCAGCCCGGGGGTCGGGGAGCTGTTTTTT
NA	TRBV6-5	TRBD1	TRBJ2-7	CASSYPSDREPYEQYF	TGTGCCAGCAGTTACCCTAGTGACAGGGAACCCTACGAGCAGTACTTC
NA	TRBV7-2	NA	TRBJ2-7	CASSFTSGVQYF	TGTGCCAGCAGCTTTACTTCCGGGGTGCAGTACTTC
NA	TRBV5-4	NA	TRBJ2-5	CASSLASAGGQETQYF	TGTGCCAGCAGCTTGGCCTCGGCGGGTGGGCAAGAGACCCAGTACTTC
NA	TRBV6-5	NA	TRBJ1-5	CASSYMLGAGQPQHF	TGTGCCAGCAGTTACATGTTGGGGGCGGGTCAGCCCCAGCATTTT
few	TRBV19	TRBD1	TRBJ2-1	CASSVQGAVVYDEQFF	TGTGCCAGTAGTGTGCAGGGGGCAGTAGTTTACGATGAGCAGTTCTTC
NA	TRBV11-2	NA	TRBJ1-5	CASSRSGVSLDQPQHF	TGTGCCAGCAGCCGATCAGGGGTCAGCTTGGATCAGCCCCAGCATTTT
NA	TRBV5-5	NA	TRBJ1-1	CASSRTPRANMNTEAFF	TGTGCCAGCAGCCGAACCCCCAGGGCGAACATGAACACTGAAGCTTTCTTT
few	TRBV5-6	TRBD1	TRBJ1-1	CASSLAGQVTEAFF	TGTGCCAGCAGCTTGGCTGGACAGGTCACTGAAGCTTTCTTT
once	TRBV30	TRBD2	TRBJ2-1	CAWNRVGGVGNEQFF	TGTGCCTGGAACCGAGTGGGGGGGGTTGGGAATGAGCAGTTCTTC
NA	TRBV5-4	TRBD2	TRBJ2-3	CASSFGLDATDTQYF	TGTGCCAGCAGCTTCGGACTAGATGCCACAGATACGCAGTATTTT
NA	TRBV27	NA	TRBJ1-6	CASSFAGGTSPLHF	TGTGCCAGCAGTTTCGCGGGGGGTACTTCACCCCTCCACTTT
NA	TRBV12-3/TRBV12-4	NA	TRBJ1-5	CASSRRQGIAQHF	TGTGCCAGCAGTCGCCGGCAGGGGATAGCCCAGCATTTT
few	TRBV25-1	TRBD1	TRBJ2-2	CASSKTGAHNTGELFF	TGTGCCAGCAGCAAGACAGGGGCCCACAACACCGGGGAGCTGTTTTTT
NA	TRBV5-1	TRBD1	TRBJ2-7	CASSSDRGYEQYF	TGCGCCAGCAGCTCGGACAGGGGTTACGAGCAGTACTTC
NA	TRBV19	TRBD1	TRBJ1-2	CASKGQGYGYTF	TGTGCCAGTAAAGGACAGGGGTATGGCTACACCTTC
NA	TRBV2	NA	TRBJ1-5	CASSEPGVYSNQPQHF	TGTGCCAGCAGTGAACCAGGGGTTTATAGCAATCAGCCCCAGCATTTT
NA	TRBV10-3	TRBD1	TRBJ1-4	CAIKGQGDEKLFF	TGTGCCATCAAGGGACAGGGGGATGAAAAACTGTTTTTT
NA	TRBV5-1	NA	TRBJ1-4	CASSLGWTATNEKLFF	TGCGCCAGCAGCTTGGGATGGACAGCAACTAATGAAAAACTGTTTTTT
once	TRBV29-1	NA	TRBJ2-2	CSVEEGKGATGELFF	TGCAGCGTTGAAGAGGGGAAAGGGGCGACCGGGGAGCTGTTTTTT
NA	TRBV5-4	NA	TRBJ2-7	CASSFSTGRTSEQYF	TGTGCCAGCAGCTTTTCGACAGGACGTACGTCGGAGCAGTACTTC
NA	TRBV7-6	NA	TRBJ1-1	CASSLGAGSTEAFF	TGTGCCAGCAGCTTAGGGGCGGGGAGCACTGAAGCTTTCTTT
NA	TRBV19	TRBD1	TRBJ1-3	CASSGTGRVNTIYF	TGTGCCAGTTCCGGGACAGGGAGAGTAAACACCATATATTTT
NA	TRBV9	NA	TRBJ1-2	CASSVAGGRSYGYTF	TGTGCCAGCAGCGTAGCCGGGGGGCGCAGCTATGGCTACACCTTC
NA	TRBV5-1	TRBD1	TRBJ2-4	CASSWGQGGNIQYF	TGCGCCAGCAGCTGGGGACAGGGTGGAAACATTCAGTACTTC
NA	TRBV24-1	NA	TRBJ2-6	CATSEGASGANVLTF	TGTGCCACCAGTGAGGGGGCGTCTGGGGCCAACGTCCTGACTTTC
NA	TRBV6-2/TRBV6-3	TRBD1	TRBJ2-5	CASSSPGQGASETQYF	TGTGCCAGCAGTTCTCCGGGACAGGGGGCGTCAGAGACCCAGTACTTC
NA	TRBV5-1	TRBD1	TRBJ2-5	CASSFGTGVAETQYF	TGCGCCAGCAGCTTCGGGACAGGGGTGGCAGAGACCCAGTACTTC
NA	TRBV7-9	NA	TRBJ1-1	CASSLWGSEAFF	TGTGCCAGCAGCTTATGGGGCAGTGAAGCTTTCTTT
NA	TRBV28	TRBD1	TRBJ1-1	CASSSGLGQFNTEAFF	TGTGCCAGCAGTTCAGGCTTGGGACAGTTCAACACTGAAGCTTTCTTT
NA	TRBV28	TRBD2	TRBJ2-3	CASSPPRASGLTDTQYF	TGTGCCAGCAGTCCCCCAAGAGCTAGCGGCCTCACAGATACGCAGTATTTT
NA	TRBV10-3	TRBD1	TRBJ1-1	CAISGQGETEAFF	TGTGCCATCAGTGGACAGGGTGAAACTGAAGCTTTCTTT
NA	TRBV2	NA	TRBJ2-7	CASTGGTARYEQYF	TGTGCCAGCACTGGTGGGACTGCCCGCTACGAGCAGTACTTC
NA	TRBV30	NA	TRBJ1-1	CAWNGGVDTEAFF	TGTGCCTGGAATGGGGGGGTGGACACTGAAGCTTTCTTT
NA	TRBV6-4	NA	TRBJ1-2	CASSDSLSGYTF	TGTGCCAGCAGTGACTCACTGTCCGGCTACACCTTC